The 25 T cell receptor beta chains reported below all come from one sample, sequenced in a study of T cell clones after liver transplantation. Here immunoSEQ multiplex PCR was the method, and the copy in TCRdb shows in-frame clones only, minus some. Of 70,000 to 95,000 clones in the sample, roughly 80% were seen once. Sample: CD4+ T cells from blood, taken at the 22-month timepoint. These receptors were taken from a human patient who received a liver transplant. Some T cells may have originated in the graft donor.

V usage is TRBV7-8 and J usage is TRBJ2-5; no reliable D call. Trimming left V 3 bases short and J 4 bases short, with 12 bases between. The V gene's germline CDR1 is SGHVS and CDR2 FQNEAQ. The CDR3 has 14 residues. The DNA for the CDR3 is TGTGCCAGCAGCTTCCGAGGCCGCGGAGAGACCCAGTACTTC. It encodes CASSFRGRGETQYF.

J is TRBJ1-5 and V is TRBV28, with D possibly matching TRBD1 (6 bases). V was pared by 9 bases and J by 2 bases, with 14 bases between. The CDR3 extends over 14 amino acids. Germline loops: CDR1 MDHEN, CDR2 SYDVKM. The CDR3 nucleotides are TGTGCCAGTTGTCAGGGGTTGGGCAATCAGCCCCAGCATTTT. Translated: CASCQGLGNQPQHF.

The chain has TRBV28 and TRBJ2-1; TRBD2 aligns across 10 bases. Germline assignment: CDR1 MDHEN and CDR2 SYDVKM. The ends lost 4 bases at V and 8 bases at J; junction bases unmatched: 11. The CDR3 totals 16 residues. The CDR3 DNA reads as TGTGCCAGCAGTTCTAGCGGGAGCAGGGGGCTCGATGAGCAGTTCTTC. Residues: CASSSSGSRGLDEQFF.

The gene calls are TRBV5-1 and TRBJ2-3, with a weak D call TRBD2 (6 bases). The ends were cut back, 5 bases at V and 1 base at J, with 8 bases in the middle. CDR1 and CDR2 (germline): SGHRS, YFSETQ. This CDR3 has 13 amino acids. Here the CDR3 reads CASRASGTDTQYF. The CDR3 nucleotides read TGCGCCAGCAGGGCTAGCGGCACAGATACGCAGTATTTT.

As concerns this clone: Mismatch with germline at one junction end may stem from a read error. V gene TRBV28 combines with J gene TRBJ2-2, with D possibly being TRBD1 or TRBD2 (7 bases each). This CDR3 spans 13 amino acids. Germline loops: CDR1 MDHEN, CDR2 SYDVKM. The CDR3 protein is CTRGGESTGELFF. Here the CDR3 DNA reads TGCACCAGGGGGGGAGAGAGCACCGGGGAGCTGTTTTTT.

This clone has just a few counts. This chain links TRBV11-2 with TRBJ2-7; 8 bases agree with TRBD1. The CDR3 loop spans 14 amino acids. V lost 4 bases to trimming and J lost 4 bases; unmatched junction nucleotides: 6. CDR1 is SGHAT and CDR2 is FQNNGV in the germline V gene. CDR3: CASSSQGASYEQYF. The CDR3 coding sequence is TGTGCCAGCAGCTCGCAGGGGGCTTCTTACGAGCAGTACTTC. Full variable domain (rest looked up from reference TRBV11-2 and TRBJ2-7): EAGVAQSPRYKIIEKRQSVAFWCNPISGHATLYWYQQILGQGPKLLIQFQNNGVVDDSQLPKDRFSAERLKGVDSTLKIQPAKLEDSAVYLCASSSQGASYEQYFGPGTRLTVT.

The chain uses TRBV7-9 and TRBJ1-2; perhaps TRBD1 as D (6 bases). The V and J ends lost 5 bases and 12 bases respectively, with 16 bases between them. The germline V gene encodes CDR1 SEHNR and CDR2 FQNEAQ (reference sequence). There are 12 residues in the CDR3. CDR3 nucleotide sequence: TGTGCCAGCAGCCTCCGGGGGCTTCCTCACACCTTC. Its translation is CASSLRGLPHTF.

This clone appeared a few times. The chain uses TRBV7-2 and TRBJ1-5, with D possibly being TRBD1 (6 bases). V lost 0 bases and J 2 bases, leaving 11 bases between the germline ends. The CDR3 contains 16 residues. The germline V gene encodes CDR1 SGHTA and CDR2 FQGNSA. This chain's CDR3 is CASSLARGAGNQPQHF. The CDR3 bases are TGTGCCAGCAGCTTAGCGCGGGGGGCTGGCAATCAGCCCCAGCATTTT.

The chain is built from TRBV5-4 and TRBJ2-2; the match to TRBD2 covers 15 bases. This CDR3 has 17 amino acids. Losses at the gene ends were 4 bases for V and 5 bases for J; bases not matched to a gene: 6. Germline lookup yields CDR1 SGHNT and CDR2 YYREEE (reference sequence). The CDR3 sequence is CASSPGGLAGGTGELFF. CDR3 sequence (DNA): TGTGCCAGCAGCCCAGGCGGACTAGCGGGGGGGACCGGGGAGCTGTTTTTT. Looking up the rest from reference TRBV5-4 and TRBJ2-2 gives the full variable domain: ETGVTQSPTHLIKTRGQQVTLRCSSQSGHNTVSWYQQALGQGPQFIFQYYREEENGRGNFPPRFSGLQFPNYSSELNVNALELDDSALYLCASSPGGLAGGTGELFFGEGSRLTVL.

This chain connects TRBV27 to TRBJ2-7; tentative D call: TRBD2 (7 bases). The CDR3 runs to 16 residues. Germline-derived CDR1 and CDR2 are MNHEY and SMNVEV (reference sequence). V lost 3 bases and J lost 4, with 19 bases in between. The CDR3 sequence is CASSFTPPGGTYEQYF. In DNA, the CDR3 is TGTGCCAGCAGTTTTACACCCCCCGGGGGGACATACGAGCAGTACTTC.

The chain carries TRBV6-5 and TRBJ2-4; 12 nucleotides match TRBD2. Germline V CDR1 and CDR2: MNHEY, SVGAGI. V lost 4 bases to trimming and J lost 5 bases; unmatched junction nucleotides: 3. CDR3 size: 15 residues. The CDR3 sequence: CASSSRLAGENIQYF. The CDR3 bases are TGTGCCAGCAGTTCTAGACTAGCGGGGGAAAACATTCAGTACTTC.

The chain recombines TRBV19 with TRBJ2-1; weak D call: TRBD1 (5 bases). V gave up 5 bases and J gave up 7 bases, with 18 bases separating them. There are 15 residues in the CDR3. Germline loops: CDR1 LNHDA, CDR2 SQIVND (reference sequence). Here the CDR3 reads CASSRTGAAGNEQFF. The CDR3 DNA reads as TGTGCCAGTAGTCGAACAGGAGCCGCCGGGAATGAGCAGTTCTTC.

This sequence joins TRBV5-6 and TRBJ2-7, with no clear D. Per the germline V gene, CDR1 is SGHDT and CDR2 is YYEEEE. The V and J ends lost 2 bases and 0 bases respectively, with 9 bases between them. This CDR3 comprises 14 residues. The CDR3 loop is CASSFGASSYEQYF. In nucleotides, the CDR3 is TGTGCCAGCAGCTTTGGCGCCTCCTCCTACGAGCAGTACTTC.

V gene TRBV7-3 combines with J gene TRBJ2-2; perhaps D is TRBD1 or TRBD2 (5 bases each). Germline CDR1 reads SGHTA; CDR2 reads FQGTGA. CDR3 size: 14 residues. V was pared by 2 bases and J by 4 bases, with 8 bases between. The CDR3 region is CASSLGTVTGELFF. Written as DNA, the CDR3 is TGTGCCAGCAGCTTAGGGACGGTCACCGGGGAGCTGTTTTTT.

The chain combines TRBV6-1 with TRBJ1-2; D is undetermined. The CDR3 totals 13 residues. Germline CDR1 MNHNS, CDR2 SASEGT. V was cut by 2 bases and J by 8 bases, with 12 bases left in between. The CDR3 loop is CASSETTVWGYTF. The CDR3, as DNA: TGTGCCAGCAGTGAAACAACAGTCTGGGGCTACACCTTC.

This chain joins TRBV18 and TRBJ1-5; possibly TRBD1 for D (5 bases). V was clipped by 2 bases and J by 4 bases, with 12 bases between them. The V gene's germline CDR1 is KGHSH and CDR2 LQKENI. The CDR3 contains 15 residues. The CDR3 region is CASSPGGRQNQPQHF. The DNA for the CDR3 is TGTGCCAGCTCACCAGGAGGGCGACAGAATCAGCCCCAGCATTTT.

This chain links TRBV6-5 with TRBJ2-5, with D hard to call. Per the germline V gene, CDR1 is MNHEY and CDR2 is SVGAGI. V lost 2 bases to trimming and J lost 2 bases, with 6 bases between them. The CDR3 sequence is 13 residues long. The CDR3, as DNA: TGTGCCAGCAGTTACGACGGGCAAGAGACCCAGTACTTC. It translates to CASSYDGQETQYF.

The chain carries TRBV29-1 and TRBJ2-7; D remains unclear. The CDR3 is made up of 13 amino acids. Per the germline V gene, CDR1 is SQVTM and CDR2 is ANQGSEA. The ends were cut back, 2 bases at V and 1 base at J, with 9 bases in the middle. The chain's CDR3 is CSVEFSASYEQYF. The CDR3 DNA sequence: TGCAGCGTTGAATTTTCTGCATCCTACGAGCAGTACTTC.

CDR3 in DNA: TGTGCCAGCAGGCCACTAGCGGGAGTAGACTACGAGCAGTACTTC. Protein: CASRPLAGVDYEQYF. The chain employs TRBV6-6 and TRBJ2-7, with TRBD2 matching over 11 bases. The germline CDR1 and CDR2 sequences are MNHNY and SVGAGI (reference sequence). The CDR3 is 15 amino acids. V shed 6 bases, J shed 3 bases, and the junction held 7 bases outside the gene matches.

This clone was seen more than once but under ten times. The rearrangement links TRBV5-5 to TRBJ1-3; D ambiguous. This CDR3 region has 12 residues. The V end lost 0 bases, the J end lost 4 bases, and 2 bases lay between the germline ends. Germline V gene lookup returns CDR1 SGHKS and CDR2 YYEKEE (reference sequence). CDR3 sequence (DNA): TGTGCCAGCAGCTTGGAGGGAAACACCATATATTTT. Protein: CASSLEGNTIYF.

This clone was recorded a few times. V and J are TRBV9 and TRBJ2-1; no clear D gene. CDR1 is SGDLS and CDR2 is YYNGEE in the germline V gene. Trimming removed 0 bases from V and 0 bases from J, with 7 bases in between. The CDR3 has 15 amino acids. The CDR3 coding sequence is TGTGCCAGCAGCGTAGTAGACTTCTCCTACAATGAGCAGTTCTTC. Translating it yields CASSVVDFSYNEQFF.

This clone showed up just a few times. V is TRBV9 and J is TRBJ1-5; D is unclear. Looked up from germline, CDR1 is SGDLS and CDR2 is YYNGEE. CDR3 length: 15 amino acids. Trimming removed 3 bases at V and 3 bases at J, with 13 bases between. The CDR3 nucleotides are TGTGCCAGCAGCGCCGGAGAAGGCCCCAATCAGCCCCAGCATTTT. Translated: CASSAGEGPNQPQHF. Using reference TRBV9 and TRBJ1-5 for the parts outside the CDR3, the full variable domain is DSGVTQTPKHLITATGQRVTLRCSPRSGDLSVYWYQQSLDQGLQFLIQYYNGEERAKGNILERFSAQQFPDLHSELNLSSLELGDSALYFCASSAGEGPNQPQHFGDGTRLSIL.

The J gene is TRBJ1-5, the V gene TRBV7-2; possible D gene TRBD1, 6 bases. This CDR3 is built from 16 residues. The germline V and J ends were trimmed by 4 bases and 3 bases, with 16 bases remaining between them. Looked up from germline, CDR1 is SGHTA and CDR2 is FQGNSA. For the CDR3, the DNA is TGTGCCAGCAGCTCACAGGGTGGTGGTGACAATCAGCCCCAGCATTTT. This gives the protein CASSSQGGGDNQPQHF.

V usage is TRBV5-6 and J usage is TRBJ2-3, with 7 bases that match TRBD2. Germline V gene sequence: CDR1 SGHDT, CDR2 YYEEEE. The CDR3 extends over 15 amino acids. Trimming cost V 4 bases and J 0 bases; bases outside gene matches: 5. The CDR3 is CASSTLAASTDTQYF. CDR3 nucleotide sequence: TGTGCCAGCAGCACTCTAGCGGCTAGCACAGATACGCAGTATTTT.

The chain links TRBV7-3 to TRBJ1-2, with D uncertain. Per germline, CDR1 SGHTA and CDR2 FQGTGA. V dropped 4 bases and J dropped 0 bases, with 12 bases sitting between them. This CDR3 spans 15 amino acids. The DNA for the CDR3 is TGTGCCAGCAGCTCTTTGAGCCCTACTAACTATGGCTACACCTTC. Its protein product is CASSSLSPTNYGYTF.